This note documents a single T cell receptor (beta chain) sequence. Its specificity is unknown. This sample is drawn from a study of T-cell memory formation after mild COVID-19. TCRdb re-called the 5' RACE reads through MiXCR, storing one row per CDR3 protein. Of roughly 510,000 distinct CDR3 sequences listed, roughly 17% are singletons. Study conclusions and caveats: Contracting clones localized mainly to CM and EM when CD4+ and mainly to EMRA when CD8+.

CDR1 is LNHNV, CDR2 YYDKDF, per germline (reference sequence). The V gene lost 1 base and the J gene lost 5 bases, with 10 bases spanning the gap. This CDR3 has 14 amino acids. Sequencing input: PBMCs or a T cell subset sorted from them (not recorded which). The source of this sequence is an adult woman who had mild COVID-19 (a few samples of this study predate the infection). Cell type and time point are not known. The chain links TRBV15 to TRBJ2-3; D is possibly TRBD2 (5 bases). CDR3 loop: CATSRAAGGDTQYF. DNA of the CDR3: TGTGCCACCAGCAGAGCAGCCGGAGGAGATACGCAGTATTTT.